This T cell receptor beta chain was retrieved from a study of blood T cell repertoires in COVID-19 (TCRdb year 2020). Study-wide context: Collaborator samples came from the United States, Italy and Spain and covered acute and convalescent phases of COVID-19. The material from the prospective study consisted of cDNA or gDNA derived from T cells, B-cell-depleted T cells, or PBMCs. The dataset comprised deeply sampled blood TCRbeta repertoires from subjects exposed to, actively infected with, or recovered from COVID-19. The repertoires were released in a freely available public database meant as a resource for research on the immune response to SARS-CoV-2. The samples were drawn from the first 160 participants of the ongoing ImmuneRACE study and from some 1,300 subjects provided by 6 global collaborators. The sample metadata nearly always contained a de-identified subject ID, COVID-19 status, age in years and sex. HLA class I and class II types, where available, came from metadata supplied by the sample provider rather than from assay-based typing.

Collaborating institutions collected whole blood in K2EDTA tubes following their own protocols. For TCRbeta analysis, collaborators shipped samples in one of three forms: frozen whole blood, isolated PBMCs, or DNA extracted from either of those sample types. The research as a whole found: Clinical and demographic metadata were provided uncurated, with the amount varying by source and participant.

The immunoSEQ Assay, a bias-controlled multiplex PCR, was used to amplify TCRbeta CDR3 regions from genomic DNA. On the authors' methods: Within the assay, amplification of reference gene primers was used to estimate how many nucleated cells each sample contained. Sequence reads were collapsed and filtered to measure the absolute abundance of every unique TCRbeta CDR3 rearrangement. For each sample, productive Simpson clonality was calculated as the square root of Simpson's diversity index across productive rearrangements. TCRdb re-hosts the immuneACCESS table, in-frame sequences only. Its copies lack some clones; in the studies checked, an unresolved V gene accounts for under half of them, and the cause for the rest is not known. V and J calls and clone size are given by that table; D and trimming were obtained from the DNA. The sample table holds 200,000 or so clones, of which roughly 90% were seen once. The ten largest clones capture about 2.2% of the sample.

Comment on this clone: The antigen this receptor binds is unknown. Base qualities are missing; no much larger clone stands one base away.

Sequencing was carried out using peripheral blood. The receptor's source is a woman aged 45-65 years with acute or convalescent COVID-19.

The DNA sequence reads TGCGCCAGCAGCTCGAATAACGACAGAGGACAGTTCTTC. Translated, this is CASSSNNDRGQFF. The chain is encoded by TRBV5-1 joined to TRBJ2-1; a tentative D call is TRBD1 (5 bases match). The germline V gene gives CDR1 as SGHRS and CDR2 as YFSETQ. A distance of 17 bases separates the germline ends of V and J, which lose 3 bases and 13 bases respectively. The CDR3 contains 13 residues, cysteine and phenylalanine counted. Only the CDR3 region is kept as DNA, spanning 39 bases read in frame from base 1.